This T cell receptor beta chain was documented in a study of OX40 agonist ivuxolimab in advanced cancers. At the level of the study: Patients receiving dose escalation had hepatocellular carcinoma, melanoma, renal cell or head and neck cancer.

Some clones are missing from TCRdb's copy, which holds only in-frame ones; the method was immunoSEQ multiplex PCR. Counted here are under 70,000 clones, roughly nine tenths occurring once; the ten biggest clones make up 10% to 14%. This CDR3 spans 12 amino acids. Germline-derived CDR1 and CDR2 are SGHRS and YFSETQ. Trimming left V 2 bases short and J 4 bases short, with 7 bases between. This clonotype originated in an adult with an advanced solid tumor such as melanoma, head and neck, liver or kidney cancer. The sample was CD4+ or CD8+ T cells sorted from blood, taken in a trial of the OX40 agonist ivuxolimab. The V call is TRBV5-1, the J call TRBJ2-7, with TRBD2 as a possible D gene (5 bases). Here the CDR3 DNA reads TGCGCCAGCAGCTTACTAGGATACGAGCAGTACTTC. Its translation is CASSLLGYEQYF.